Sequencing of this TCR beta chain was carried out in a study of blood T cell repertoires in COVID-19. About the research overall: The study drew acute and convalescent COVID-19 samples from the United States, Italy and Spain.

Only in-frame clones appear in the TCRdb table, and some are missing; sequencing was by immunoSEQ multiplex PCR. There are hundreds of thousands of clones in the sample; about nine tenths occur only once, and 6% to 8% lies in the top ten. It was during active infection that Seattle patients were enrolled and then longitudinally followed. Germline CDR1 is SNHLY and CDR2 is FYNNEI. The CDR3 covers 14 residues. The J segment lost 9 bases and the V segment lost 2 bases, leaving 6 bases of the junction unmatched. The V and J genes are TRBV2 and TRBJ2-1; 8 positions agree with TRBD2. The sequence derives from a woman in her 70s with COVID-19, enrolled during active disease. Sequenced input: peripheral blood. The CDR3 DNA sequence: TGTGCCAGCAGTGAAATTGTGCTAGCGGGTGAGCAGTTCTTC. Translation gives CASSEIVLAGEQFF. The full variable domain, its missing parts supplied by reference TRBV2 and TRBJ2-1, is EPEVTQTPSHQVTQMGQEVILRCVPISNHLYFYWYRQILGQKVEFLVSFYNNEISEKSEIFDDQFSVERPDGSNFTLKIRSTKLEDSAMYFCASSEIVLAGEQFFGPGTRLTVL.